This T cell receptor (beta chain) was retrieved from a study of identical twins. Overall study findings and caveats: Models came in too low on out-of-frame TCR alpha sharing in monozygotic twins.

This CDR3 region has 14 residues. V lost 6 bases and J lost 8, with 14 bases in between. Germline CDR1 is MNHNS and CDR2 is SASEGT. Using its own MiXCR run on the 5' RACE reads, TCRdb lists one record per CDR3 protein. The sample has about 890,000 distinct CDR3 sequences, around 12% seen once; the top ten hold about 1.6%. Only a few counts were recorded for this clonotype. Antigen unknown. These data are also associated with another study on yellow fever vaccine responses in identical twins.

The material sequenced was PBMCs. This clonotype was obtained from a woman aged 18-29 years in good health. This chain connects TRBV6-1 to TRBJ1-6; unclear D gene. The CDR3 here is CASSPGRWDSPLHF. The CDR3 region has the DNA TGTGCCAGCAGCCCCGGGAGGTGGGATTCACCCCTCCACTTT.